This TCR beta chain was sequenced for a study of a mutant IDH1 vaccine in newly diagnosed glioma. Study information: Sex distribution of treated patients was approximately 60% male and roughly 38% female; mean age was around 40 years.

The CDR3 runs 14 residues. The V end was cut by 2 bases, the J end by 3 bases, with 11 bases between. The germline V gene has CDR1 SGHKS and CDR2 YYEKEE (reference sequence). Profiled with immunoSEQ multiplex PCR; TCRdb holds only in-frame clones, not every one. The data show approximately 70,000 clones, 70% to 80% seen once. A note on this clone: Its specificity is unknown.

Time point given: baseline, week 1 (first vaccination visit). Treatment described: pre-vaccination baseline after standard-of-care therapy. New IDH1-mutant, ATRX-lost WHO grade 3 or 4 astrocytomas occurred in donors. Study-level findings and limits: Apparently, pseudoprogression bore no relation to changes among the top peripheral T cell clonotypes.

This receptor was identified in a man aged 45-65 years with glioma. Source: PBMCs, taken from a glioma patient treated with radiotherapy, temozolomide or both. This chain uses TRBV5-5 with TRBJ1-1; D not certain. CDR3 DNA: TGTGCCAGCAGCTTCGACCCCATATACACTGAAGCTTTCTTT. Translated: CASSFDPIYTEAFF. Full variable domain (outside the CDR3, taken from reference TRBV5-5 and TRBJ1-1): DAGVTQSPTHLIKTRGQQVTLRCSPISGHKSVSWYQQVLGQGPQFIFQYYEKEERGRGNFPDRFSARQFPNYSSELNVNALLLGDSALYLCASSFDPIYTEAFFGQGTRLTVV.